This T cell receptor (beta chain) was profiled in a study of response to subunit inactivated influenza vaccine. The V and J ends lost 0 bases and 8 bases respectively, with 9 bases between them. The CDR3 is made up of 13 amino acids. Concerning this clonotype itself: Its target is not known.

In TCRdb, the RT-PCR reads were re-called with MiXCR into one record per CDR3 protein. The top ten hold around 1.8% of the sample, which has hundreds of thousands of distinct CDR3 sequences, roughly 25% seen once. Points from the study as a whole: It was suggested by the authors that few new T cells are recruited by each seasonal influenza vaccination.

This chain connects TRBV12-3 or TRBV12-4 to TRBJ2-3, with a tentative D call TRBD1 (6 bases). This TCR was sampled from a man aged 50 to 60 who received an inactivated influenza vaccine. The sample in question was CD4+ T cells sorted from PBMCs, obtained roughly 5 days after vaccination. Here the CDR3 DNA reads TGTGCCAGCAGTTTAGCGGGCAGGGGTACGCAGTATTTT. This translates into CASSLAGRGTQYF.